The 16 T cell receptor beta chains below come from one sample, sequenced in a study of response to subunit inactivated influenza vaccine. TCRdb re-called the RT-PCR reads through MiXCR, storing one row per CDR3 protein. Of roughly 170,000 distinct CDR3 sequences detected, 9.2% appear once; the ten largest clones hold approximately 10%. The sample in question was non-naive T cells sorted from PBMCs, obtained on the day of vaccination. All receptors derive from a middle-aged man who received an inactivated influenza vaccine.

This clonotype has ten or more counts. This chain joins TRBV28 and TRBJ2-1; possible D gene TRBD2, 6 bases. The ends were cut back, 4 bases at V and 2 bases at J, with 18 bases in the middle. This CDR3 has 17 residues. Germline V lookup: CDR1 MDHEN, CDR2 SYDVKM. DNA of the CDR3: TGTGCCAGCAGTTCTTTGGGAGGCGGGACCCCCTACAATGAGCAGTTCTTC. It is translated as CASSSLGGGTPYNEQFF.

This clonotype was counted between two and nine times. The rearrangement joins TRBV9 to TRBJ2-1; 12 nucleotides line up with TRBD2. Germline V gives CDR1 SGDLS, CDR2 YYNGEE. The ends lost 0 bases at V and 9 bases at J; junction bases unmatched: 4. The CDR3 totals 15 residues. The CDR3 DNA reads as TGTGCCAGCAGCGTAGCTAGCGGGAGGGCCGGTGAGCAGTTCTTC. This gives the protein CASSVASGRAGEQFF. Combining the CDR3 with reference TRBV9 and TRBJ2-1 gives the whole variable domain DSGVTQTPKHLITATGQRVTLRCSPRSGDLSVYWYQQSLDQGLQFLIQYYNGEERAKGNILERFSAQQFPDLHSELNLSSLELGDSALYFCASSVASGRAGEQFFGPGTRLTVL.

The J gene is TRBJ2-5, the V gene TRBV14; TRBD2 is a possible D gene (6 bases). The CDR3 is 14 residues long. V was cut by 4 bases and J by 5 bases, with 14 bases left in between. Germline assignment: CDR1 SGHDN and CDR2 FVKESK. CDR3 sequence reads: CASSRRDFSETQYF. In DNA, the CDR3 is TGTGCCAGCAGCCGCCGGGACTTTTCGGAGACCCAGTACTTC.

The sample holds many counts of this clonotype. This chain connects TRBV12-3 or TRBV12-4 to TRBJ1-3, with a tentative D call TRBD1 (5 bases). The V end lost 7 bases, the J end lost 4 bases, and 14 bases lay between the germline ends. CDR3 length equals 14 residues. CDR3 protein: CASKGRKDGNTIYF. CDR3 in DNA: TGTGCCAGCAAGGGGAGGAAGGACGGAAACACCATATATTTT.

This clonotype was counted at least ten times. The V and J genes are TRBV7-9 and TRBJ2-7; perhaps TRBD2 as D (6 bases). The germline CDR1 and CDR2 sequences are SEHNR and FQNEAQ (reference sequence). Trimming cost V 1 base and J 0 bases, with 7 bases left between them. The CDR3 runs 14 residues. The CDR3 reads CASSLVGGSYEQYF. Here the CDR3 DNA reads TGTGCCAGCAGCTTAGTGGGGGGCTCCTACGAGCAGTACTTC. The variable domain in full, completed from reference TRBV7-9 and TRBJ2-7, reads DTGVSQNPRHKITKRGQNVTFRCDPISEHNRLYWYRQTLGQGPEFLTYFQNEAQLEKSRLLSDRFSAERPKGSFSTLEIQRTEQGDSAMYLCASSLVGGSYEQYFGPGTRLTVT.

The V call is TRBV4-2, the J call TRBJ2-3; TRBD2 matches 8 bases. The CDR3 covers 17 residues. J was trimmed by 6 bases and V by 8 bases; bases with no gene match: 19. Germline CDR1 reads LGHNA; CDR2 reads YNFKEQ. The chain's CDR3 is CASGPGLSGRRVDTQYF. CDR3 in DNA: TGTGCCAGCGGCCCCGGGCTCAGCGGGAGAAGGGTGGATACGCAGTATTTT.

This chain joins TRBV9 and TRBJ2-3, with 11 bases identical to TRBD2. The CDR3 is made up of 16 amino acids. V lost 1 base to trimming and J lost 1 base; unmatched junction nucleotides: 2. Germline-derived CDR1 and CDR2 are SGDLS and YYNGEE. CDR3 region: CASSVQLAGGTDTQYF. The CDR3 DNA sequence: TGTGCCAGCAGCGTACAACTAGCGGGAGGCACAGATACGCAGTATTTT.

The chain recombines TRBV5-1 with TRBJ2-3; D uncertain. V was pared by 6 bases and J by 2 bases, with 13 bases between. CDR1 SGHRS and CDR2 YFSETQ come from the germline V gene. This CDR3 contains 14 residues. This chain's CDR3 is CASNPRPDTDTQYF. CDR3 in DNA: TGCGCCAGCAACCCTCGGCCGGACACAGATACGCAGTATTTT.

The table lists this clonotype with a few counts. The rearrangement joins TRBV6-5 to TRBJ2-1, with D unresolved. The CDR3 is 15 amino acids. From germline, CDR1 is MNHEY and CDR2 SVGAGI. V was shortened by 4 bases and J by 0 bases, with 10 bases between the two germline ends. The CDR3 coding sequence is TGTGCCAGCAGTTTTATGTCGGGCTCCTACAATGAGCAGTTCTTC. It specifies CASSFMSGSYNEQFF.

There are a few counts of this clonotype. The chain couples TRBV4-1 to TRBJ2-4, with TRBD2 as a possible D gene (6 bases). Germline V gene sequence: CDR1 MGHRA, CDR2 YSYEKL. This CDR3 has 18 amino acids. The ends were cut back, 1 base at V and 3 bases at J, with 19 bases in the middle. CDR3 region: CASSQAGLRRVGKNIQYF. CDR3 coding DNA: TGCGCCAGCAGCCAAGCTGGGTTGCGGAGGGTGGGCAAAAACATTCAGTACTTC.

Only a few counts were recorded for this clonotype. V and J are TRBV7-9 and TRBJ2-1, with D possibly matching TRBD1 (6 bases). Germline values: CDR1 SEHNR, CDR2 FQNEAQ (reference sequence). The CDR3 sequence is 13 residues long. The V end lost 5 bases, the J end lost 10 bases, and 15 bases lay between the germline ends. This CDR3 reads CASSQQGPREQFF. Written as DNA, the CDR3 is TGTGCCAGCAGCCAACAGGGCCCGCGAGAGCAGTTCTTC.

The chain carries TRBV4-3 and TRBJ2-5; D might be TRBD2 (6 bases). Germline V CDR1 and CDR2: LGHNA, YSLEER. This CDR3 contains 14 residues. Trimming took off 2 bases at V and 5 bases at J, with 12 bases between the two ends. The CDR3: CASSQRLGPETQYF. The CDR3 DNA reads as TGCGCCAGCAGCCAACGACTAGGTCCGGAGACCCAGTACTTC.

The table lists this clonotype with a few counts. V and J are TRBV11-1 and TRBJ2-3, with 8 bases lining up with TRBD2. Trimming took 5 bases from V and 4 from J; bases not matched to a gene: 8. CDR1 and CDR2 from the germline V gene are SGHAT and FQDESV (reference sequence). The CDR3 spans 15 residues. DNA of the CDR3: TGTGCCAGCAGCCTAAGGACTAGCAGAGCAGATACGCAGTATTTT. Translating gives CASSLRTSRADTQYF.

This clonotype was detected a few times. The V and J genes are TRBV20-1 and TRBJ2-6; D perhaps matches TRBD2 (6 bases). CDR1 DFQATT and CDR2 SNEGSKA come from the germline V gene (reference sequence). The CDR3 is 17 residues long. The V gene lost 4 bases and the J gene lost 0 bases, with 16 bases spanning the gap. The CDR3 reads CSAIPGLLTSGANVLTF. DNA for the CDR3: TGCAGTGCTATCCCGGGACTCCTTACCTCTGGGGCCAACGTCCTGACTTTC.

This clonotype was counted only a few times. CDR3 loop: CASSLGATGDNEQFF. CDR3 bases: TGTGCCAGCAGTTTAGGGGCCACAGGGGATAATGAGCAGTTCTTC. V usage is TRBV12-3 or TRBV12-4 and J usage is TRBJ2-1; 7 bases line up with TRBD1. The CDR3 covers 15 residues. The ends lost 1 base at V and 7 bases at J; junction bases unmatched: 7.

V is TRBV28 and J is TRBJ2-1; TRBD2 agrees at 7 bases. The CDR3 sequence is 16 residues long. The trim removed 5 bases at V and 5 bases at J, leaving 12 bases unmatched. The germline CDR1 and CDR2 sequences are MDHEN and SYDVKM. The CDR3 sequence: CASSPAGSGVHNEQFF. The CDR3 DNA reads as TGTGCCAGCAGTCCGGCGGGGAGCGGGGTACACAATGAGCAGTTCTTC.